Following are 20 T cell receptor beta chains from one sample sequenced in a study of CD8+CD57+ T cells in acquired aplastic anemia. CD8+CD57+ cell expansion, shown by flow cytometry, had occurred in the patients selected for sequencing. Both TCR beta VDJ combination and CDR3 sequence profiling were carried out. Genomic DNA was the template for this profiling. TCRdb analysed the reads with MiXCR anew, one entry per CDR3 protein. This sample yields over 150,000 distinct CDR3 sequences, of which roughly 43% are seen a single time; approximately 2.9% belongs to the top ten. The specimen sequenced was sorted CD4+, CD8+, or CD8+CD57+ T cells (not recorded which) from PBMCs. The receptors were sampled from a human donor with aplastic anemia.

Details on this clonotype: A much larger clonotype is one base distant, so this may be a read error. The final CDR3 position lacks the conserved phenylalanine or tryptophan, pointing to a likely read error. V and J are TRBV4-1 and TRBJ2-1; D is tentatively TRBD1 or TRBD2 (5 bases each). V lost 0 bases and J lost 5, with 17 bases in between. The V gene's germline CDR1 is MGHRA and CDR2 YSYEKL. The CDR3 totals 17 residues. CDR3 DNA sequence: TGCGCCAGCAGCCAAGAATGGGGGACCCATCTCCACAATGAGCAGTTCTTA. Translating gives CASSQEWGTHLHNEQFL.

This clonotype was seen repeatedly, ten times or more. The V and J genes are TRBV27 and TRBJ1-6; no clear D gene. V was clipped by 5 bases and J by 0 bases, with 5 bases between them. Germline CDR1 reads MNHEY; CDR2 reads SMNVEV (reference sequence). The CDR3 runs 14 residues. CDR3: CASSLTSYNSPLHF. CDR3 in DNA: TGTGCCAGCAGTCTCACCTCCTATAATTCACCCCTCCACTTT.

The genes are TRBV29-1 and TRBJ2-2; D not certain. The germline CDR1 and CDR2 sequences are SQVTM and ANQGSEA. The V end lost 5 bases, the J end lost 4 bases, and 8 bases lay between the germline ends. The CDR3 is 12 residues long. As DNA, the CDR3 is TGCAGCGTTACTTTGGGCACCGGGGAGCTGTTTTTT. Translating it yields CSVTLGTGELFF.

This clonotype was observed at least ten times. The CDR3 coding sequence is TGTGCCAGCAGCGCCTCTTCTGGGACTCGCTCCTACGAGCAGTACTTC. Protein: CASSASSGTRSYEQYF. The chain recombines TRBV11-1 with TRBJ2-7, with a possible D match to TRBD2 (6 bases). Germline CDR1 and CDR2: SGHAT and FQDESV (reference sequence). The CDR3 sequence is 16 residues long. The V end lost 5 bases, the J end lost 0 bases, and 17 bases lay between the germline ends.

In this sample, this clonotype turned up many times. The chain employs TRBV6-5 and TRBJ2-1; 10 bases are shared with TRBD2. From germline, CDR1 is MNHEY and CDR2 SVGAGI. Trimming removed 6 bases from V and 3 bases from J; junction bases left unmatched: 2. This CDR3 is 14 amino acids long. DNA of the CDR3: TGTGCCAGCAGGTTAGCGGGAGGCTACAATGAGCAGTTCTTC. Translating it yields CASRLAGGYNEQFF.

This clonotype was seen more than once but under ten times. V usage is TRBV25-1 and J usage is TRBJ2-3; 8 bases agree with TRBD1. This CDR3 is built from 16 residues. Trimming at V came to 6 bases and at J to 5 bases, leaving 13 bases not matched to a gene. CDR1 is MGHDK and CDR2 is SYGVNS in the germline V gene. This chain's CDR3 is CASSEAGGKQGDTQYF. The CDR3 DNA follows: TGTGCCAGCAGCGAGGCAGGGGGCAAGCAAGGAGATACGCAGTATTTT.

This clonotype showed up many times. This chain joins TRBV19 and TRBJ2-7; 8 bases align to TRBD1. Looked up from germline, CDR1 is LNHDA and CDR2 is SQIVND (reference sequence). This CDR3 spans 13 amino acids. The CDR3 reads CAVAGQGSYEQYF. The CDR3 nucleotides are TGTGCGGTGGCCGGACAGGGATCCTACGAGCAGTACTTC.

This clonotype was counted a few times. DNA of the CDR3: TGTGCCAGCTCACCACCGACTAGCGGCCCGGATACGCAGTATTTT. The encoded protein is CASSPPTSGPDTQYF. The rearrangement uses TRBV18 and TRBJ2-3; 9 bases align to TRBD2. CDR3 length: 15 amino acids. Germline trimming cut 0 bases from V and 6 bases from J; bases unmatched to any gene: 4. Germline V gene data show CDR1 as KGHSH and CDR2 as LQKENI.

The DNA of the CDR3 is TGTGCCAGCAGCCCTAGTCGACAGACGCAGTATTTT. This codes for CASSPSRQTQYF. The genes are TRBV7-9 and TRBJ2-3, with a tentative D call TRBD1 (5 bases). The CDR3 contains 12 residues. Deletions cut 5 bases from V and 9 bases from J, with 12 bases between. Germline assignment: CDR1 SEHNR and CDR2 FQNEAQ (reference sequence).

This clonotype was counted at least ten times. This chain links TRBV7-9 with TRBJ1-1; D possibly corresponds to TRBD1 (5 bases). Germline CDR1 and CDR2: SEHNR and FQNEAQ (reference sequence). Trimming removed 2 bases from V and 1 base from J, with 11 bases in between. The CDR3 runs to 15 residues. For the CDR3, the DNA is TGTGCCAGCAGCTTAATATCGGGGGGGAACACTGAAGCTTTCTTT. Protein product: CASSLISGGNTEAFF.

Ten or more counts support this clonotype. CDR3 region: CATSVDRPVRQGGNEKLFF. The CDR3 DNA reads TGTGCCACCAGTGTCGACCGGCCCGTCCGACAGGGGGGAAATGAAAAACTGTTTTTT. This sequence joins TRBV24-1 and TRBJ1-4; 9 bases line up with TRBD1. The CDR3 consists of 19 residues. J lost 5 bases, V lost 5 bases, and 17 bases had no gene match. The germline CDR1 and CDR2 sequences are KGHDR and SFDVKD.

The genes are TRBV10-3 and TRBJ2-7; tentatively, D is TRBD2 (6 bases). The CDR3 spans 13 residues. Trimming pared 6 bases from V and 4 bases from J, leaving 13 bases between. CDR1 ENHRY and CDR2 SYGVKD come from the germline V gene. The CDR3 is CAISRDSLYEQYF. The CDR3 DNA reads as TGTGCCATCAGCCGGGACTCACTGTACGAGCAGTACTTC.

With respect to this clonotype: With a much larger clone just one base away, this may be a read error. The rearrangement uses TRBV30 and TRBJ1-6; 9 positions agree with TRBD1. CDR3 size: 16 residues. Germline-derived CDR1 and CDR2 are GTSNPN and SVGIG (reference sequence). This CDR3 is CARSEQGAGLTSPLHF. The CDR3 DNA reads as TGTGCCCGGAGCGAACAGGGGGCAGGCTTAACTTCACCCCTCCACTTT.

This rearrangement joins TRBV6-1 to TRBJ2-3, with TRBD2 matching over 11 bases. Germline CDR1 and CDR2: MNHNS and SASEGT. The CDR3 is 15 amino acids. J lost 2 bases, V lost 6 bases, and 4 bases had no gene match. CDR3: CASRLAGGDTDTQYF. Here the CDR3 DNA reads TGTGCCAGCAGGCTAGCGGGAGGCGACACAGATACGCAGTATTTT.

This sequence joins TRBV19 and TRBJ1-5; D is uncertain. V was clipped by 5 bases and J by 1 base, with 15 bases between them. The CDR3 covers 16 residues. Germline values: CDR1 LNHDA, CDR2 SQIVND (reference sequence). DNA of the CDR3: TGTGCCAGTAGTTTCCTTGCCCTCGGAAGCAATCAGCCCCAGCATTTT. Translated, it gives CASSFLALGSNQPQHF.

This clonotype was recorded many times. The rearrangement joins TRBV7-6 to TRBJ1-2; a possible D gene is TRBD1 (5 bases). CDR3 length: 13 amino acids. The germline CDR1 and CDR2 sequences are SGHVS and FNYEAQ. Trimming left V 1 base short and J 4 bases short, with 7 bases between. CDR3 protein: CASSLGQLYGYTF. CDR3 DNA sequence: TGTGCCAGCAGCTTAGGACAGCTCTATGGCTACACCTTC.

The chain recombines TRBV20-1 with TRBJ1-6; 10 bases line up with TRBD1. The CDR3 is made up of 15 amino acids. J gave up 9 bases and V 0 bases, and 5 bases lay outside the gene matches. Per the germline V gene, CDR1 is DFQATT and CDR2 is SNEGSKA (reference sequence). The CDR3 DNA sequence: TGCAGTGCTAGAGATCCGGGACAGGGGTTTTCACCCCTCCACTTT. As protein: CSARDPGQGFSPLHF.

Comment on this clonotype: A much larger clone differs by one base, so this may be a read error. The CDR3 does not close with the conserved phenylalanine or tryptophan, likely indicating a read error. The chain uses TRBV4-1 and TRBJ2-5; possibly TRBD2 for D (6 bases). Germline lookup yields CDR1 MGHRA and CDR2 YSYEKL. The CDR3 sequence is 16 residues long. The germline V and J ends were trimmed by 1 base and 5 bases, with 17 bases remaining between them. The CDR3 protein is CASSQAGSATRETQYS. The CDR3 nucleotides are TGCGCCAGCAGCCAAGCCGGGAGTGCAACGCGGGAGACCCAGTACTCC.

The V call is TRBV18, the J call TRBJ1-2; unclear D gene. V was clipped by 2 bases and J by 4 bases, with 14 bases between them. The CDR3 totals 15 residues. Germline values: CDR1 KGHSH, CDR2 LQKENI. As DNA, the CDR3 is TGTGCCAGCTCACCAACCGAGACGGGGATCTATGGCTACACCTTC. Encoded protein: CASSPTETGIYGYTF.

With regard to this clonotype: No DNA is shown, since the ends of the CDR3 on it are uncertain; the CDR3 is the one TCRdb lists. The rearrangement uses TRBV29-1 and TRBJ2-1; TRBD1 is taken as the D call from the table, unchecked against the DNA. The CDR3 is 14 residues long, counting both termini. The V gene's germline CDR1 is SQVTM and CDR2 ANQGSEA. CDR3 protein: CVLLCQPLSNEQFF.